Shown below are 18 T cell receptor beta chains from a single sample sequenced in a study of CD8+ T cells in alopecia areata. RNA was isolated and reverse transcribed to cDNA, the sequencing template. TCRdb's table, derived via immunoSEQ multiplex PCR, lists solely in-frame clones and lacks some. The sample contains 100,000 to 120,000 clones, around 55% of which appear only once. The sequenced material came from CD8+ T cells sorted from blood. These receptors all stem from a human donor in good health.

For this clone: This sample includes further DNA sequences coding for the same CDR3. V gene TRBV13 combines with J gene TRBJ2-5, with 16 nucleotides matching TRBD2. The germline CDR1 and CDR2 sequences are PRHDT and FYEKMQ (reference sequence). The CDR3 runs 16 residues. J was trimmed by 5 bases and V by 3 bases; bases with no gene match: 3. The CDR3 nucleotides read TGTGCCAGCAGCTTGGGACTAGCGGGGGGGCTGGAGACCCAGTACTTC. It is translated as CASSLGLAGGLETQYF. Full variable domain (rest looked up from reference TRBV13 and TRBJ2-5): AAGVIQSPRHLIKEKRETATLKCYPIPRHDTVYWYQQGPGQDPQFLISFYEKMQSDKGSIPDRFSAQQFSDYHSELNMSSLELGDSALYFCASSLGLAGGLETQYFGPGTRLLVL.

V gene TRBV6-5 combines with J gene TRBJ1-2; TRBD1 is a possible D gene (5 bases). Trimming cost V 2 bases and J 4 bases, with 17 bases left between them. Germline assignment: CDR1 MNHEY and CDR2 SVGAGI. The CDR3 covers 16 residues. The CDR3 bases are TGTGCCAGCAGTTACAGCCTGGCGGGGACTAGCTATGGCTACACCTTC. It translates to CASSYSLAGTSYGYTF.

The chain couples TRBV29-1 to TRBJ1-2; TRBD1 might be the D (6 bases). V lost 5 bases and J lost 2, with 15 bases in between. Germline values: CDR1 SQVTM, CDR2 ANQGSEA. CDR3 length: 14 residues. In DNA form, the CDR3 reads TGCAGCGTTCCCAAGACAGGAGAAAACTATGGCTACACCTTC. This codes for CSVPKTGENYGYTF.

This clone was picked up a small number of times. J is TRBJ1-4 and V is TRBV28, with 7 bases identical to TRBD1. J gave up 0 bases and V 5 bases, and 0 bases lay outside the gene matches. Germline V gives CDR1 MDHEN, CDR2 SYDVKM. CDR3 length equals 14 residues. The CDR3 region has the DNA TGTGCCAGCAGTGGACAGGCAACTAATGAAAAACTGTTTTTT. It encodes CASSGQATNEKLFF.

V and J are TRBV29-1 and TRBJ2-1, with unresolved D. This CDR3 is 10 amino acids long. The V end was cut by 4 bases, the J end by 7 bases, with 5 bases between. Germline CDR1 and CDR2: SQVTM and ANQGSEA. CDR3 sequence: CSVVVNEQFF. The DNA for the CDR3 is TGCAGCGTTGTGGTGAATGAGCAGTTCTTC.

This clone was seen a few times. This chain links TRBV6-5 with TRBJ1-6; possible D gene TRBD1, 5 bases. The CDR3 spans 15 residues. Germline CDR1 reads MNHEY; CDR2 reads SVGAGI. V gave up 2 bases and J gave up 7 bases, with 12 bases separating them. The CDR3: CASSYVAGLNSPLHF. The CDR3 DNA reads TGTGCCAGCAGTTACGTTGCGGGGCTCAATTCACCCCTCCACTTT.

This clone was recorded a few times. This rearrangement joins TRBV29-1 to TRBJ2-7; TRBD2 agrees at 10 bases. The CDR3 extends over 12 amino acids. From germline, CDR1 is SQVTM and CDR2 ANQGSEA. The J segment lost 4 bases and the V segment lost 3 bases, leaving 0 bases of the junction unmatched. The CDR3 nucleotides are TGCAGCGTTGAGACTAGCGGGTACGAGCAGTACTTC. Translation gives CSVETSGYEQYF.

The genes are TRBV4-3 and TRBJ2-3; the D is unclear. The CDR3 totals 14 residues. CDR1 is LGHNA and CDR2 is YSLEER in the germline V gene. Trimming shortened V by 0 bases and J by 4 bases, and 8 bases separated the two germline ends. In DNA, the CDR3 is TGCGCCAGCAGCCAAGACGGACCTCCAGATACGCAGTATTTT. Translating it yields CASSQDGPPDTQYF.

The chain has TRBV4-2 and TRBJ2-6, with 9 bases fitting TRBD1. The J segment lost 0 bases and the V segment lost 1 base, leaving 4 bases of the junction unmatched. The CDR3 consists of 18 residues. Germline CDR1 and CDR2: LGHNA and YNFKEQ. The CDR3 protein is CASSQAGQGLSGANVLTF. In nucleotides, the CDR3 is TGTGCCAGCAGCCAAGCGGGACAGGGTCTCTCTGGGGCCAACGTCCTGACTTTC.

The V call is TRBV2, the J call TRBJ2-5, with TRBD1 as a possible D gene (6 bases). Germline CDR1 is SNHLY and CDR2 is FYNNEI. V was shortened by 10 bases and J by 7 bases, with 19 bases between the two germline ends. CDR3 length: 13 amino acids. This CDR3 is CATLDSAGRTQYF. For the CDR3, the DNA is TGTGCCACCTTGGACAGTGCGGGTAGGACCCAGTACTTC.

This clone was detected only a few times. V gene TRBV29-1 combines with J gene TRBJ2-1; D is possibly TRBD2 (6 bases). The germline V and J ends were trimmed by 5 bases and 7 bases, with 15 bases remaining between them. There are 13 residues in the CDR3. Germline V gene sequence: CDR1 SQVTM, CDR2 ANQGSEA. CDR3 DNA: TGCAGCGTTTTGGGGGGAGTCGAAAATGAGCAGTTCTTC. This translates into CSVLGGVENEQFF.

J is TRBJ2-5 and V is TRBV30, with D perhaps being TRBD1 or TRBD2 (5 bases each). The CDR3 runs 12 residues. V was cut by 4 bases and J by 9 bases, with 15 bases left in between. From germline, CDR1 is GTSNPN and CDR2 SVGIG (reference sequence). The CDR3 DNA reads TGTGCCTGGACGGACTGGGACGGGGCCCAGTACTTC. This encodes CAWTDWDGAQYF.

V gene TRBV29-1 combines with J gene TRBJ1-2, with TRBD1 identical over 9 bases. The CDR3 has 15 residues. From germline, CDR1 is SQVTM and CDR2 ANQGSEA. V lost 6 bases and J lost 1; bases outside the gene matches: 9. As DNA, the CDR3 is TGCAGCGTCGTTAAACAGGGGGCGCTTAACTATGGCTACACCTTC. Its protein is CSVVKQGALNYGYTF.

The V and J genes are TRBV7-3 and TRBJ2-6; TRBD1 matches at 9 bases. J lost 0 bases, V lost 5 bases, and 5 bases had no gene match. The CDR3 sequence is 17 residues long. Germline V gene data show CDR1 as SGHTA and CDR2 as FQGTGA. CDR3 sequence: CASSPGQGLSGANVLTF. CDR3 DNA sequence: TGTGCCAGCAGCCCGGGACAGGGACTCTCTGGGGCCAACGTCCTGACTTTC.

This clone was seen more than once but under ten times. This chain uses TRBV6-5 with TRBJ2-7; D not resolved. Germline-derived CDR1 and CDR2 are MNHEY and SVGAGI. There are 12 residues in the CDR3. V shed 4 bases and J shed 4 bases, with 8 bases lying between them. Written as DNA, the CDR3 is TGTGCCAGCAGTTCGCCCTCGTACGAGCAGTACTTC. As protein: CASSSPSYEQYF.

The rearrangement uses TRBV6-5 and TRBJ1-5; D is uncertain. The V and J ends lost 2 bases and 8 bases respectively, with 13 bases between them. The CDR3 has 14 residues. Germline lookup yields CDR1 MNHEY and CDR2 SVGAGI. The CDR3 DNA reads TGTGCCAGCAGTTACCACGCCAGCGGGGAGCCCCAGCATTTT. This codes for CASSYHASGEPQHF.

The rearrangement links TRBV7-3 to TRBJ2-7, with a weak D call TRBD2 (7 bases). The CDR3 loop spans 13 amino acids. Trimming shortened V by 4 bases and J by 2 bases, and 9 bases separated the two germline ends. CDR1 and CDR2 from the germline V gene are SGHTA and FQGTGA. In nucleotides, the CDR3 is TGTGCCAGCAGCTCGCGGGGGCCCTACGAGCAGTACTTC. Amino acid sequence: CASSSRGPYEQYF.

The V call is TRBV28, the J call TRBJ1-5; maybe TRBD1 (5 bases). The V gene lost 3 bases and the J gene lost 7 bases, with 13 bases spanning the gap. The CDR3 is 14 amino acids. The germline CDR1 and CDR2 sequences are MDHEN and SYDVKM. This CDR3 is CASSFRGRGQPQHF. As DNA, the CDR3 is TGTGCCAGCAGTTTTAGGGGACGGGGCCAGCCCCAGCATTTT.